The clone carrying this T cell receptor beta chain was counted once. Its matching antigen is unknown. Data came from immunoSEQ multiplex PCR; TCRdb stores just in-frame clones and leaves some out. The repertoire includes about 9,000 clones, 76% of them detected once, and about 9.5% sits in the top ten. The record originates from a study of immune cell composition in non-small cell lung cancer. Looking at the study overall: Histologic subtype was mainly adenocarcinoma or squamous cell carcinoma. The study, taken as a whole, reports: Squamous lung tumours showed higher top 10 clone scores and clonality than adenocarcinomas. Shared sequences between tumour-reactive and dominant in vivo clones were not proven. Overall clonality, unlike maximal tumour-associated clone frequency, did not predict TIL reactivity.

The CDR3 contains 13 residues. Deletions cut 7 bases from V and 5 bases from J, with 12 bases between. From germline, CDR1 is MNHNS and CDR2 SASEGT. The chain uses TRBV6-1 and TRBJ1-5; D unresolved. The TCR originated in a human donor with non-small cell lung cancer. Sequencing was performed on lung tumor tissue. The CDR3: CASTVMGYQPQHF. CDR3 nucleotide sequence: TGTGCCAGCACCGTCATGGGCTATCAGCCCCAGCATTTT.